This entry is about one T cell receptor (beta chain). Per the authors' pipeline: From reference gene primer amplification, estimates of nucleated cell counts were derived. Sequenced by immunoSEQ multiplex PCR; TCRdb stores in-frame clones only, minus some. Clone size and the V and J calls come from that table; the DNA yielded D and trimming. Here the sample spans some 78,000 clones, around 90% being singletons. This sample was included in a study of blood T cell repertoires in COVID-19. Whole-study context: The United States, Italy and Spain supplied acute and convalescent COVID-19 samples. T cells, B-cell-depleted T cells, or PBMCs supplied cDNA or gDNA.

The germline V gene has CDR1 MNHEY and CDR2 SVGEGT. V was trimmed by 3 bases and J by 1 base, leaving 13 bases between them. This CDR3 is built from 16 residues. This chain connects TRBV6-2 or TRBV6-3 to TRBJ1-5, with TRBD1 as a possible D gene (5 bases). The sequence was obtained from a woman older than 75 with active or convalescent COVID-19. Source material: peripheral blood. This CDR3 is CASSYGGVISNQPQHF. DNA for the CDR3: TGTGCCAGCAGTTATGGAGGGGTGATCAGCAATCAGCCCCAGCATTTT.